The 11 T cell receptor beta chains presented below share a single source sample, sequenced in a study of shared clonotypes between healthy human individuals. Sequencing was performed with immunoSEQ multiplex PCR; in TCRdb, only in-frame clones are kept and a portion is missing. Of about 490,000 clones listed, about 84% are singletons. Sequencing was carried out using PBMCs. These receptors were collected from a middle-aged woman in good health. Some clones in this sample may be carry-over from other donors' samples.

This chain connects TRBV18 to TRBJ2-7; 13 positions match TRBD2. In germline, CDR1 is KGHSH, CDR2 LQKENI. V trimming: 3 bases; J trimming: 4 bases; junction bases outside the gene matches: 6. There are 16 residues in the CDR3. The CDR3 DNA reads as TGTGCCAGCTCACCGTCACTAGCGGGAGGGCCATACGAGCAGTACTTC. It is translated as CASSPSLAGGPYEQYF.

This chain joins TRBV21-1 and TRBJ2-2; the table names TRBD1, a call not compared with the DNA. TRBV21-1 is labeled a pseudogene. CDR3 length: 15 residues. The CDR3 nucleotides are TGTGCCAGCAGCAAGGGGCAATCGAACACCGGGGAGCTGTTTTTT. This encodes CASSKGQSNTGELFF.

This sequence joins TRBV5-1 and TRBJ1-5, with 7 bases fitting TRBD1. The CDR3 length is 16 residues. The germline gives CDR1 SGHRS, CDR2 YFSETQ. With V trimmed by 2 bases and J by 2 bases, 7 bases remained unmatched. CDR3 nucleotide sequence: TGCGCCAGCAGCTTAACCCCTACAGGGGGCAATCAGCCCCAGCATTTT. Its protein is CASSLTPTGGNQPQHF.

J is TRBJ2-7 and V is TRBV4-2, with D possibly being TRBD1 or TRBD2 (6 bases each). The V end was cut by 4 bases, the J end by 2 bases, with 12 bases between. CDR3 size: 14 residues. CDR1 is LGHNA, CDR2 YNFKEQ, per germline. This chain's CDR3 is CASSLPGATYEQYF. CDR3 DNA sequence: TGTGCCAGCAGCCTCCCGGGGGCCACCTACGAGCAGTACTTC.

In regard to this clone: Within the sample, other DNA sequences also encode this same CDR3. The chain recombines TRBV5-1 with TRBJ2-5; maybe TRBD1 (6 bases). This CDR3 comprises 15 residues. With 0 bases removed from V and 2 bases from J, the gap between germline ends came to 11 bases. The germline CDR1 and CDR2 sequences are SGHRS and YFSETQ. The CDR3 is CASSLAGTTQETQYF. CDR3 bases: TGCGCCAGCAGCTTGGCCGGGACAACTCAAGAGACCCAGTACTTC.

The chain couples TRBV5-1 to TRBJ2-5; 9 bases are shared with TRBD1. This CDR3 region has 14 residues. The V and J ends lost 3 bases and 5 bases, in that order; junction bases with no gene match: 5. Germline V gene lookup returns CDR1 SGHRS and CDR2 YFSETQ. The CDR3 DNA reads as TGCGCCAGCAGCTCCGGGACAGGGCTCGAGACCCAGTACTTC. Encoded protein: CASSSGTGLETQYF.

This clone is a singleton in its sample. A far larger clone is one nucleotide away, so this likely arose from a read error. The rearrangement uses TRBV6-5 and TRBJ2-7; no clear D. The CDR3 contains 15 residues. Per germline, CDR1 MNHEY and CDR2 SVGAGI. Here the CDR3 DNA reads TGTGCCATCAGTTACAATGGCGTCAGCTCCTACGAGCAGTACTTC. It yields the protein CAISYNGVSSYEQYF.

The CDR3 DNA reads as TGTGCCAGCAGCGGCGATTTGGGGCGCTCCTACAATGAGCAGTTCTTC. Protein product: CASSGDLGRSYNEQFF. The J gene is TRBJ2-7, the V gene TRBV5-6, with a weak D call TRBD1 (5 bases). The better agreement between TRBJ2-1 and the DNA end casts doubt on the J call. The CDR3 totals 16 residues. Germline-derived CDR1 and CDR2 are SGHDT and YYEEEE.

Notes on this clone: This clone may be a read error of a much larger clone one base away. Other DNA sequences of this sample code for an identical CDR3. The chain couples TRBV2 to TRBJ2-3; no reliable D call. Germline values: CDR1 SNHLY, CDR2 FYNNEI. This CDR3 spans 14 amino acids. Written as DNA, the CDR3 is TGTGCAAGCAGATCGGCCTTTTCCACAGATACGCAGTATTTT. This translates into CASRSAFSTDTQYF.

The V gene is TRBV5-1, the J gene TRBJ1-5; D uncertain. V lost 8 bases to trimming and J lost 4 bases, with 16 bases between them. The germline gives CDR1 SGHRS, CDR2 YFSETQ. This CDR3 spans 14 amino acids. Written as DNA, the CDR3 is TGCGCCAGTCGACCAGGAGTTCGGAATCAGCCCCAGCATTTT. Its translation: CASRPGVRNQPQHF.

This sequence joins TRBV5-8 and TRBJ2-7; 8 bases agree with TRBD1. Germline trimming cut 5 bases from V and 1 base from J; bases unmatched to any gene: 5. This CDR3 has 14 residues. Germline V gives CDR1 SGHTS, CDR2 YDEGEE. The CDR3 sequence: CASRKRQGSYEQYF. The CDR3 DNA reads as TGTGCCAGCAGAAAAAGACAGGGGTCCTACGAGCAGTACTTC.